This TCR beta chain stems from a study of cytomegalovirus exposure and HLA in healthy donors. Study as a whole: A prior analysis found around 110 million unique TCR beta sequences from approximately 200 million T cells. Study-wide results and caveats: Data from an earlier analysis indicated that most TCR beta V segments were productive either about 90% or about 30% of the time.

The CDR3 is 13 amino acids. V was cut by 4 bases and J by 2 bases, with 10 bases left in between. Germline CDR1 is SGHRS and CDR2 is YFSETQ. The PCR employed 60 Vbeta primers together with 13 Jbeta primers. Clones were read by immunoSEQ multiplex PCR, and TCRdb kept only the in-frame ones, dropping some. Here the sample spans fewer than 200,000 clones, almost 80% being singletons. Details on this clone: Its antigen is unknown.

J is TRBJ2-7 and V is TRBV5-1, with D perhaps matching TRBD2 (6 bases). Sequencing was performed on PBMCs. The TCR sequence derives from a middle-aged man in good health and CMV-seropositive. Here the CDR3 DNA reads TGCGCCAGCAGCCTCCCGGGAGCCTACGAGCAGTACTTC. The encoded protein is CASSLPGAYEQYF.